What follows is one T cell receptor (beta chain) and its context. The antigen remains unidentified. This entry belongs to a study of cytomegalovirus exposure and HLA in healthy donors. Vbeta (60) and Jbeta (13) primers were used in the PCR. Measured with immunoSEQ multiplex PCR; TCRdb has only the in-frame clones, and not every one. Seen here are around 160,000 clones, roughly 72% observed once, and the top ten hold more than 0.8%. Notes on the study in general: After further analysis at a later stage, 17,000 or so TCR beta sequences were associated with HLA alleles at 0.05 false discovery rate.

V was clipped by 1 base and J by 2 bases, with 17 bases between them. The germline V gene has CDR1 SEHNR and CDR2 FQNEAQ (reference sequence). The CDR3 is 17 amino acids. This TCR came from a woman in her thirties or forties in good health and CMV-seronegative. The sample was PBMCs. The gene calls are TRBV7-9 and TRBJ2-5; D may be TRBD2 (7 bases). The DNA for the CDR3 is TGTGCCAGCAGCTTAGTCGGGGGGCGAACGGAGCAAGAGACCCAGTACTTC. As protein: CASSLVGGRTEQETQYF. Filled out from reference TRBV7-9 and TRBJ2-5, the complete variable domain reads DTGVSQNPRHKITKRGQNVTFRCDPISEHNRLYWYRQTLGQGPEFLTYFQNEAQLEKSRLLSDRFSAERPKGSFSTLEIQRTEQGDSAMYLCASSLVGGRTEQETQYFGPGTRLLVL.